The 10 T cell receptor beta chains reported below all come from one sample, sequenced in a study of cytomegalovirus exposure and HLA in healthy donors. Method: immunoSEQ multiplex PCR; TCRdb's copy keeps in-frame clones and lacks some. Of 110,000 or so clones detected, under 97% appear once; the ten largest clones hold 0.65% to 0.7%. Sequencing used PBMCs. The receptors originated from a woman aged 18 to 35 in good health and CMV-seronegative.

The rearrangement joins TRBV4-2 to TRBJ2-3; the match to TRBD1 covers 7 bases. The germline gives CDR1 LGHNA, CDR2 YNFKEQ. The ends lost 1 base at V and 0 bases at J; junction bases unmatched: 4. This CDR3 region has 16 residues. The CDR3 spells CASSQGQGVSTDTQYF. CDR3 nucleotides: TGTGCCAGCAGCCAAGGACAGGGAGTAAGCACAGATACGCAGTATTTT.

CDR3 residues: CASSVSRGGQGGDTQYF. In DNA form, the CDR3 reads TGTGCCAGCAGCGTCTCCAGGGGGGGACAGGGAGGGGATACGCAGTATTTT. This chain uses TRBV7-3 with TRBJ2-3, with 9 bases identical to TRBD1. Germline V gives CDR1 SGHTA, CDR2 FQGTGA. This CDR3 has 17 residues. The junction had 15 bases not matched to a gene; V was cut back by 5 bases and J by 6 bases. Full variable domain (outside the CDR3, taken from reference TRBV7-3 and TRBJ2-3): GAGVSQTPSNKVTEKGKYVELRCDPISGHTALYWYRQSLGQGPEFLIYFQGTGAADDSGLPNDRFFAVRPEGSVSTLKIQRTERGDSAVYLCASSVSRGGQGGDTQYFGPGTRLTVL.

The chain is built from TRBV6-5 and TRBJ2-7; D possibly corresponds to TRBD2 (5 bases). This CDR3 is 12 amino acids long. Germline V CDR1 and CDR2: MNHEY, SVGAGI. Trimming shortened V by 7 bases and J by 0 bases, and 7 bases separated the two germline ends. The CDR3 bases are TGTGCCAGCACGGGGTCCTCCTACGAGCAGTACTTC. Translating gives CASTGSSYEQYF.

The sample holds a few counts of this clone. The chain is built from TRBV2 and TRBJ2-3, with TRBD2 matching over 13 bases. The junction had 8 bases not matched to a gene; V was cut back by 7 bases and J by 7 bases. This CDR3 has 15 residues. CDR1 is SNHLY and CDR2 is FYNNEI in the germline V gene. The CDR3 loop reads CASTLLAGGPNTQYF. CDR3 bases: TGTGCCAGCACCCTACTAGCGGGGGGGCCTAATACGCAGTATTTT.

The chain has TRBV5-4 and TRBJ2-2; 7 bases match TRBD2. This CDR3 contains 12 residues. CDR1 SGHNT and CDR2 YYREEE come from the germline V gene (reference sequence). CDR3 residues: CAGGEYSGELFF. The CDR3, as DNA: TGTGCTGGGGGGGAATATAGCGGGGAGCTGTTTTTT.

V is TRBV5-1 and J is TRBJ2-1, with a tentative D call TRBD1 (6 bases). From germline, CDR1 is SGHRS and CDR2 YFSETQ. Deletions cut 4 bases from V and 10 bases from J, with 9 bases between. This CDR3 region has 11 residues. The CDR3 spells CASSEGTEQFF. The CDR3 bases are TGCGCCAGCAGCGAAGGGACAGAGCAGTTCTTC.

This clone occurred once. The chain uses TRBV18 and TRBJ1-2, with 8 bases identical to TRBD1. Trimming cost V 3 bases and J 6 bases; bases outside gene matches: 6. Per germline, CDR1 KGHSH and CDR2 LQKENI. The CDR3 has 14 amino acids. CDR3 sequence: CASSPLTGGDGYTF. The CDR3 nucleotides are TGTGCCAGCTCACCTTTAACAGGGGGTGATGGCTACACCTTC.

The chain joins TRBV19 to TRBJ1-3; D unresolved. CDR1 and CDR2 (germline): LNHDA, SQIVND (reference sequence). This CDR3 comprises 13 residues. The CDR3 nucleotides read TGTGCAGCCGACAACAGAGCTGGAAACACCATATATTTT. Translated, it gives CAADNRAGNTIYF.

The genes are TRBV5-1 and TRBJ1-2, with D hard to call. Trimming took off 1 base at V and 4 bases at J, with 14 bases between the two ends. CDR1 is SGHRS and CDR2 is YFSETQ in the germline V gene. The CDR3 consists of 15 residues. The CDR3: CASSLWATPSYGYTF. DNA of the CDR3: TGCGCCAGCAGCTTGTGGGCAACCCCTTCCTATGGCTACACCTTC.

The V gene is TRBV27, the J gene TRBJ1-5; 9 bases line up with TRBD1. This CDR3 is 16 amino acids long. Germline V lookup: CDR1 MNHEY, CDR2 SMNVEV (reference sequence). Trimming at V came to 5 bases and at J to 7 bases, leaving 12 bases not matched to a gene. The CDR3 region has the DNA TGTGCCAGCAGTCTAGCCTTGGGACAGGGAGGGCAGCCCCAGCATTTT. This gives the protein CASSLALGQGGQPQHF.